This T cell receptor beta chain was profiled in a study of blood T cell repertoires in COVID-19. Profiled with immunoSEQ multiplex PCR; TCRdb holds only in-frame clones, not every one. The repertoire holds more than 95,000 clones, roughly 92% seen once, with 2.1% in the top ten. V was pared by 1 base and J by 4 bases, with 7 bases between. This CDR3 comprises 13 residues. Germline CDR1 and CDR2: SGHTA and FQGNSA. Source material: peripheral blood. The chain uses TRBV7-2 and TRBJ1-1; D remains ambiguous. The sequence was obtained from a man aged 50 to 59 with COVID-19, enrolled during active disease. The CDR3 sequence is CASSLGGLTEAFF. The DNA of the CDR3 is TGTGCCAGCAGCTTAGGAGGGCTCACTGAAGCTTTCTTT. Full variable domain (missing parts from reference TRBV7-2 and TRBJ1-1): GAGVSQSPSNKVTEKGKDVELRCDPISGHTALYWYRQSLGQGLEFLIYFQGNSAPDKSGLPSDRFSAERTGGSVSTLTIQRTQQEDSAVYLCASSLGGLTEAFFGQGTRLTVV.